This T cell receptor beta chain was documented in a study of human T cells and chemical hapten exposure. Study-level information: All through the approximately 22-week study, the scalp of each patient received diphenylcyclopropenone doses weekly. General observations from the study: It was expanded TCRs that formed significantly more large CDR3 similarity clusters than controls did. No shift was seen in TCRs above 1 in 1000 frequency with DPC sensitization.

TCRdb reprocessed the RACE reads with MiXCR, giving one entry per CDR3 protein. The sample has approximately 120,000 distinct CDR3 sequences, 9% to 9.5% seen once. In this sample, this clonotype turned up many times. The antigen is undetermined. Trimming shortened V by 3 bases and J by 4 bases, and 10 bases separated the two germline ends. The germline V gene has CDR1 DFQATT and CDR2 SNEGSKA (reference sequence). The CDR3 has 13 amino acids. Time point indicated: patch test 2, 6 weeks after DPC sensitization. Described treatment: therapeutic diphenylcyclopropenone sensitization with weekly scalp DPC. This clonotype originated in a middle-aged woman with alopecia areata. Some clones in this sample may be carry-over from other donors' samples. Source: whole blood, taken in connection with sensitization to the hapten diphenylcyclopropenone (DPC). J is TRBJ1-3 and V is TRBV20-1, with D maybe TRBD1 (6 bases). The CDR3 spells CSASRQGGNTIYF. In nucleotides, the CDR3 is TGCAGTGCTAGTCGGCAGGGGGGAAACACCATATATTTT.